The rows below give T cell receptor beta chains drawn from one sample of a study of T cells after yellow fever vaccination. A single record per CDR3 protein comes from TCRdb applying MiXCR to the 5' RACE reads. The table lists approximately 150,000 distinct CDR3 sequences, approximately 6.2% of them singletons. The sequences come from CD4+ T cells sorted from PBMCs, collected on the day of the first yellow fever vaccination. Source of these receptors: a man younger than 35 who received the YFV17D yellow fever vaccine. Both conserved end residues are part of each CDR3. D genes are given only for firm matches. Clone size is given for some rows only: seen once, a few or many times, or a class if the clone is expanded.

CDR3 DNA: TGTGCCAGCGGCTGGGACAGAGGGGACGAGCAGTACTTC
CDR3 protein: CASGWDRGDEQYF
V gene: TRBV7-2
clone size: once
J gene: TRBJ2-7
CDR3 length: 13
D gene: TRBD1

CDR3 DNA: TGTGCCAGTAGTAGAGACAGGGTTAGCATTCAGTACTTC
CDR3 protein: CASSRDRVSIQYF
V gene: TRBV19
clone size: NA
J gene: TRBJ2-4
CDR3 length: 13
D gene: TRBD1

CDR3 DNA: TGTGCCAGCAGTGATCGGGGCAAGGGGACCGGGGAGCTGTTTTTT
CDR3 protein: CASSDRGKGTGELFF
V gene: TRBV2
clone size: many
J gene: TRBJ2-2
CDR3 length: 15
D gene: NA

CDR3 DNA: TGCGCCAGCAGCCCCGGGACTAGCGGGGGCCAGTACTTC
CDR3 protein: CASSPGTSGGQYF
V gene: TRBV5-1
clone size: many
J gene: TRBJ2-7
CDR3 length: 13
D gene: TRBD2

CDR3 DNA: TGCAGCGTTCCCGCGACAGGGGGAGGGAACACCGGGGAGCTGTTTTTT
CDR3 protein: CSVPATGGGNTGELFF
V gene: TRBV29-1
clone size: few
J gene: TRBJ2-2
CDR3 length: 16
D gene: TRBD1

CDR3 DNA: TGTGCCAGCAGCTTTACTAGCGGGGGGGGTGGTGAGCAGTTCTTC
CDR3 protein: CASSFTSGGGGEQFF
V gene: TRBV5-4
clone size: many
J gene: TRBJ2-1
CDR3 length: 15
D gene: TRBD2

CDR3 DNA: TGTGCCCGCAGTACTCGGACTAGCGGGGGGTCGAACACCGGGGAGCTGTTTTTT
CDR3 protein: CARSTRTSGGSNTGELFF
V gene: TRBV2
clone size: few
J gene: TRBJ2-2
CDR3 length: 18
D gene: TRBD2

CDR3 DNA: TGTGCCAGCAGGAGGACAGGGGGCTTTCATGGCTACACCTTC
CDR3 protein: CASRRTGGFHGYTF
V gene: TRBV6-2/TRBV6-3
clone size: few
J gene: TRBJ1-2
CDR3 length: 14
D gene: TRBD1

CDR3 DNA: TGTGCCAGCATCCCAAAGGGGACTATCTACGAGCAGTACTTC
CDR3 protein: CASIPKGTIYEQYF
V gene: TRBV11-2
clone size: NA
J gene: TRBJ2-7
CDR3 length: 14
D gene: TRBD2

CDR3 DNA: TGTGCCAGCACCATAGGGCGGGGGGGCGCCGGTGAGCAGTTCTTC
CDR3 protein: CASTIGRGGAGEQFF
V gene: TRBV7-2
clone size: many
J gene: TRBJ2-1
CDR3 length: 15
D gene: TRBD2

CDR3 DNA: TGTGCCAGCGACAGGGAGGAAGGGACTGAAGCTTTCTTT
CDR3 protein: CASDREEGTEAFF
V gene: TRBV6-2/TRBV6-3
clone size: NA
J gene: TRBJ1-1
CDR3 length: 13
D gene: TRBD1

CDR3 DNA: TGCGCCAGCAGCCAAGAGCTGGGGGAGCTGTTTTTT
CDR3 protein: CASSQELGELFF
V gene: TRBV4-1
clone size: few
J gene: TRBJ2-2
CDR3 length: 12
D gene: NA

CDR3 DNA: TGTGCCAGCAGCTTAGCCCCGCCCGGCGGGGAGCTGTTTTTT
CDR3 protein: CASSLAPPGGELFF
V gene: TRBV7-2
clone size: few
J gene: TRBJ2-2
CDR3 length: 14
D gene: NA

CDR3 DNA: TGTGCCAGCAGCCGGGGGAGTGGGAATGAAAAACTGTTTTTT
CDR3 protein: CASSRGSGNEKLFF
V gene: TRBV7-2
clone size: many
J gene: TRBJ1-4
CDR3 length: 14
D gene: NA

CDR3 DNA: TGTGCCATGCGTACCGGGACAGCCGGGGAGCTGTTTTTT
CDR3 protein: CAMRTGTAGELFF
V gene: TRBV10-3
clone size: NA
J gene: TRBJ2-2
CDR3 length: 13
D gene: TRBD1

CDR3 DNA: TGTGCCAGCAGCTTTAGCGGGGGGGCAGATACGCAGTATTTT
CDR3 protein: CASSFSGGADTQYF
V gene: TRBV7-2
clone size: many
J gene: TRBJ2-3
CDR3 length: 14
D gene: TRBD2

CDR3 DNA: TGCGCCAGCAGCCGATCGTTGACGGATAACTATGGCTACACCTTC
CDR3 protein: CASSRSLTDNYGYTF
V gene: TRBV5-1
clone size: many
J gene: TRBJ1-2
CDR3 length: 15
D gene: NA

CDR3 DNA: TGCGCCAGCAGCTCACAGGGGGGAAATGAAAAACTGTTTTTT
CDR3 protein: CASSSQGGNEKLFF
V gene: TRBV5-1
clone size: many
J gene: TRBJ1-4
CDR3 length: 14
D gene: TRBD1

CDR3 DNA: TGTGCCAGCAGTGTAGGACAGCCTAGTAATTCACCCCTCCACTTT
CDR3 protein: CASSVGQPSNSPLHF
V gene: TRBV12-3/TRBV12-4
clone size: NA
J gene: TRBJ1-6
CDR3 length: 15
D gene: NA

CDR3 DNA: TGTGCCATCAGTGAGGGGAACAGGGGCTATGAGCAGTTCTTC
CDR3 protein: CAISEGNRGYEQFF
V gene: TRBV10-3
clone size: many
J gene: TRBJ2-1
CDR3 length: 14
D gene: TRBD1

CDR3 DNA: TGTGCCAGCAGCCCGTTACAAGCTAACTATGGCTACACCTTC
CDR3 protein: CASSPLQANYGYTF
V gene: TRBV7-2
clone size: NA
J gene: TRBJ1-2
CDR3 length: 14
D gene: NA

CDR3 DNA: TGTGCCACCAGTGACCCCGGGACTAGCGGGGAGACCCAGTACTTC
CDR3 protein: CATSDPGTSGETQYF
V gene: TRBV24-1
clone size: few
J gene: TRBJ2-5
CDR3 length: 15
D gene: TRBD2

CDR3 DNA: TGTGCCAGCAGCTACGGAGTAGTAGCGCCACAAGAGACCCAGTACTTC
CDR3 protein: CASSYGVVAPQETQYF
V gene: TRBV5-5
clone size: many
J gene: TRBJ2-5
CDR3 length: 16
D gene: NA

CDR3 DNA: TGTGCCAGCAGCCAAGGAGCGGGGGGGCCGGATACGCAGTATTTT
CDR3 protein: CASSQGAGGPDTQYF
V gene: TRBV4-2
clone size: many
J gene: TRBJ2-3
CDR3 length: 15
D gene: TRBD2

CDR3 DNA: TGCGCCAGCAGCCAAGATAGCAGCTCCAGGGGTCTGGCCTATGGCTACACCTTC
CDR3 protein: CASSQDSSSRGLAYGYTF
V gene: TRBV4-3
clone size: many
J gene: TRBJ1-2
CDR3 length: 18
D gene: NA

CDR3 DNA: TGTGCCAGCAGGAGAGGGTTTGGGGCCAACGTCCTGACTTTC
CDR3 protein: CASRRGFGANVLTF
V gene: TRBV5-4
clone size: few
J gene: TRBJ2-6
CDR3 length: 14
D gene: NA

CDR3 DNA: TGCAGTGCTCGACCGGGACAGGGGGTAGTCGGCGGCTACACCTTC
CDR3 protein: CSARPGQGVVGGYTF
V gene: TRBV20-1
clone size: many
J gene: TRBJ1-2
CDR3 length: 15
D gene: TRBD1

CDR3 DNA: TGCAGTGCTAGAGATCGTCGAGGTGTGGGGACCCAGTACTTC
CDR3 protein: CSARDRRGVGTQYF
V gene: TRBV20-1
clone size: NA
J gene: TRBJ2-5
CDR3 length: 14
D gene: NA

CDR3 DNA: TGTGCCATCAGTGACAGGGTTCAGACCCAGTACTTC
CDR3 protein: CAISDRVQTQYF
V gene: TRBV10-3
clone size: many
J gene: TRBJ2-5
CDR3 length: 12
D gene: NA

CDR3 DNA: TGTGCCAGCAGACCACGTGGGGGGCACACAGATACGCAGTATTTT
CDR3 protein: CASRPRGGHTDTQYF
V gene: TRBV6-1
clone size: NA
J gene: TRBJ2-3
CDR3 length: 15
D gene: NA

CDR3 DNA: TGTGCCAGCACCTTGTCCAGCACCGGGGAGCTGTTTTTT
CDR3 protein: CASTLSSTGELFF
V gene: TRBV7-9
clone size: many
J gene: TRBJ2-2
CDR3 length: 13
D gene: NA

CDR3 DNA: TGCGCCAGCAGTCGCGCGGGACAGCAAGAGACCCAGTACTTC
CDR3 protein: CASSRAGQQETQYF
V gene: TRBV5-1
clone size: many
J gene: TRBJ2-5
CDR3 length: 14
D gene: NA

CDR3 DNA: TGTGCCAGCTCTTTCCAGGGAAGAGAGGTGTCTGAAGCTTTCTTT
CDR3 protein: CASSFQGREVSEAFF
V gene: TRBV18
clone size: many
J gene: TRBJ1-1
CDR3 length: 15
D gene: NA

CDR3 DNA: TGTGCCAGCTCAAGGGCCAGGGATGTTTCTCTGGGTACGCAGTATTTT
CDR3 protein: CASSRARDVSLGTQYF
V gene: TRBV28
clone size: many
J gene: TRBJ2-3
CDR3 length: 16
D gene: NA

CDR3 DNA: TGTGCCCTGCGACAGGAGAACACTGAAGCTTTCTTT
CDR3 protein: CALRQENTEAFF
V gene: TRBV10-3
clone size: few
J gene: TRBJ1-1
CDR3 length: 12
D gene: NA

CDR3 DNA: TGTGCCATCAGTGACTCGAGCGGGACAGACCAGCCCCAGCATTTT
CDR3 protein: CAISDSSGTDQPQHF
V gene: TRBV10-3
clone size: NA
J gene: TRBJ1-5
CDR3 length: 15
D gene: TRBD1

CDR3 DNA: TGTGCCAGCAGCCAAGATAGGGCCACAGATACGCAGTATTTT
CDR3 protein: CASSQDRATDTQYF
V gene: TRBV3-1
clone size: many
J gene: TRBJ2-3
CDR3 length: 14
D gene: NA

CDR3 DNA: TGTGCCAGCAGCGTAAGCGCAGTCCCCTACAATGAGCAGTTCTTC
CDR3 protein: CASSVSAVPYNEQFF
V gene: TRBV9
clone size: many
J gene: TRBJ2-1
CDR3 length: 15
D gene: NA

CDR3 DNA: TGTGCCAGCAGCCAAGCATGGGACAGAAACACCGGGGAGCTGTTTTTT
CDR3 protein: CASSQAWDRNTGELFF
V gene: TRBV3-1
clone size: many
J gene: TRBJ2-2
CDR3 length: 16
D gene: TRBD1

CDR3 DNA: TGCGCCAGCAGTCTGGACGGTTCCACTGAAGCTTTCTTT
CDR3 protein: CASSLDGSTEAFF
V gene: TRBV5-1
clone size: many
J gene: TRBJ1-1
CDR3 length: 13
D gene: NA

CDR3 DNA: TGTGCCAGCAGCTTAGATCTTAGCTATGGCTACACCTTC
CDR3 protein: CASSLDLSYGYTF
V gene: TRBV11-2
clone size: many
J gene: TRBJ1-2
CDR3 length: 13
D gene: NA

CDR3 DNA: TGTGCCAGCAGCTTACCTACCCTAACTAGTCCGTTCTTC
CDR3 protein: CASSLPTLTSPFF
V gene: TRBV7-2
clone size: many
J gene: TRBJ2-1
CDR3 length: 13
D gene: NA

CDR3 DNA: TGTGCCAGCACCGAAAGGGAGAACACTGAAGCTTTCTTT
CDR3 protein: CASTERENTEAFF
V gene: TRBV5-4
clone size: many
J gene: TRBJ1-1
CDR3 length: 13
D gene: NA

CDR3 DNA: TGTGCCAGCAGCTTAGAGACAGCCTACGAGCAGTACTTC
CDR3 protein: CASSLETAYEQYF
V gene: TRBV7-6
clone size: many
J gene: TRBJ2-7
CDR3 length: 13
D gene: NA

CDR3 DNA: TGTGCCAGCAGTGAATCCGTGGGCGGCTACACCTTC
CDR3 protein: CASSESVGGYTF
V gene: TRBV25-1
clone size: few
J gene: TRBJ1-2
CDR3 length: 12
D gene: NA

CDR3 DNA: TGTGCCAGTGCCCAAGGGCCTAGCACAGATACGCAGTATTTT
CDR3 protein: CASAQGPSTDTQYF
V gene: TRBV19
clone size: NA
J gene: TRBJ2-3
CDR3 length: 14
D gene: NA

CDR3 DNA: TGTGCCACCAGTGACTCCGGGACTCCCGGGGCCAATGAGCAGTTCTTC
CDR3 protein: CATSDSGTPGANEQFF
V gene: TRBV24-1
clone size: NA
J gene: TRBJ2-1
CDR3 length: 16
D gene: NA

CDR3 DNA: TGTGCCAGCTTAACCACAGATACGCAGTATTTT
CDR3 protein: CASLTTDTQYF
V gene: TRBV2
clone size: many
J gene: TRBJ2-3
CDR3 length: 11
D gene: NA

CDR3 DNA: TGTGCCATCAGTCGCGGGGGGACGAACTCTGGGGCCAACGTCCTGACTTTC
CDR3 protein: CAISRGGTNSGANVLTF
V gene: TRBV10-3
clone size: few
J gene: TRBJ2-6
CDR3 length: 17
D gene: TRBD2

CDR3 DNA: TGTGCCAGCAGCTTCAACCGCGGGGGGGTCTATGAGCAGTTCTTC
CDR3 protein: CASSFNRGGVYEQFF
V gene: TRBV5-4
clone size: NA
J gene: TRBJ2-1
CDR3 length: 15
D gene: TRBD2

CDR3 DNA: TGTGCCAGCAGCTCGACAGGGGGCGGAGATACGCAGTATTTT
CDR3 protein: CASSSTGGGDTQYF
V gene: TRBV7-2
clone size: many
J gene: TRBJ2-3
CDR3 length: 14
D gene: TRBD1

CDR3 DNA: TGTGCCAGCAGTTACGGACGGATCACCGGGGAGCTGTTTTTT
CDR3 protein: CASSYGRITGELFF
V gene: TRBV27
clone size: NA
J gene: TRBJ2-2
CDR3 length: 14
D gene: NA

CDR3 DNA: TGTGCCAGGAATAACGCCGGGGGTACAGATACGCAGTATTTT
CDR3 protein: CARNNAGGTDTQYF
V gene: TRBV7-4
clone size: many
J gene: TRBJ2-3
CDR3 length: 14
D gene: NA

CDR3 DNA: TGCGCCAGCAGTGGAGACGGGTTCTCTGCGCCCGAGACCCAGTACTTC
CDR3 protein: CASSGDGFSAPETQYF
V gene: TRBV4-1
clone size: few
J gene: TRBJ2-5
CDR3 length: 16
D gene: NA

CDR3 DNA: TGCGCCAGCAGCTTGGTGGCAGGACTGAACACTGAAGCTTTCTTT
CDR3 protein: CASSLVAGLNTEAFF
V gene: TRBV5-1
clone size: many
J gene: TRBJ1-1
CDR3 length: 15
D gene: NA

CDR3 DNA: TGCGCCAGCAACCGGGACAGGGTAACAGATACGCAGTATTTT
CDR3 protein: CASNRDRVTDTQYF
V gene: TRBV10-1
clone size: many
J gene: TRBJ2-3
CDR3 length: 14
D gene: TRBD1

CDR3 DNA: TGCAGTGCTAGTAGGGGTTGGAATCAGCCCCAGCATTTT
CDR3 protein: CSASRGWNQPQHF
V gene: TRBV20-1
clone size: many
J gene: TRBJ1-5
CDR3 length: 13
D gene: NA

CDR3 DNA: TGTGCCAGCAGCTTGAACAGGGCTACCTATGGCTACACCTTC
CDR3 protein: CASSLNRATYGYTF
V gene: TRBV5-6
clone size: NA
J gene: TRBJ1-2
CDR3 length: 14
D gene: NA

CDR3 DNA: TGCAGTGCTAGACGGCGGGGCCCGAGCACTGAAGCTTTCTTT
CDR3 protein: CSARRRGPSTEAFF
V gene: TRBV20-1
clone size: many
J gene: TRBJ1-1
CDR3 length: 14
D gene: NA